The rows below give T cell receptor beta chains drawn from one sample of a study of OX40 agonist ivuxolimab in advanced cancers. TCRdb's copy holds only in-frame clones and misses some; the assay was immunoSEQ multiplex PCR. The data contain 60,000 to 70,000 clones, 70% to 90% of them seen just once; the ten biggest clones take up 1.3%. Here the sequenced sample was CD4+ or CD8+ T cells sorted from blood, taken in a trial of the OX40 agonist ivuxolimab. All receptors derive from an adult with an advanced solid tumor such as melanoma, head and neck, liver or kidney cancer. Both conserved end residues are part of each CDR3. The order of the fields is J gene, V gene, D gene, clone size, CDR3 DNA, CDR3 protein. D genes are given only for firm matches. Only some rows state a clone size, as once, few, many or a class for expanded clones.

TRBJ1-3	TRBV6-5	TRBD1	-	TGTGCCAGCAGATGGGACAGCTCTGGAAACACCATATATTTT	CASRWDSSGNTIYF
TRBJ2-1	TRBV6-4	-	-	TGTGCCAGCAGTGACAGAGGGGTTGGTGAGCAGTTCTTC	CASSDRGVGEQFF
TRBJ1-3	TRBV27	-	once	TGTGCCAGCAGTCCCGGACAGCGTGCAGGCCGCTCTGGAAACACCATATATTTT	CASSPGQRAGRSGNTIYF
TRBJ1-5	TRBV9	-	-	TGTGCCAGCAGCGTAGTTGTCCGTGAGAACCCCCCAGCGCGAAGTAATAGCAATCAGCCCCAGCATTTT	CASSVVVRENPPARSNSNQPQHF
TRBJ2-1	TRBV20-1	-	once	TGCAGTGCTAGTATCTCGTATGAGCAGTTCTTC	CSASISYEQFF
TRBJ2-7	TRBV6-1	-	-	TGTGCCAGCAGTGAAGTCCCAGGGGCCGACTACGAGCAGTACTTC	CASSEVPGADYEQYF
TRBJ1-2	TRBV6-5	-	-	TGTGCCAGCAGTTACGTGGCAGGGGCCTCGATCTATGGCTACACCTTC	CASSYVAGASIYGYTF
TRBJ1-2	TRBV11-1	-	-	TGTGCCAGCAGCGTCCGGGCCGGAGGTGAAGGCTACACCTTC	CASSVRAGGEGYTF
TRBJ2-7	TRBV6-1	TRBD1	once	TGTGCCATACCGCGATCGGACAGGGGGCGCGAGCAGTACTTC	CAIPRSDRGREQYF
TRBJ1-5	TRBV19	-	-	TGTGCCAGTACTTACGGACACATTAGCAATCAGCCCCAGCATTTT	CASTYGHISNQPQHF
TRBJ1-5	TRBV29-1	-	-	TGCAGCGTTGGACAGTCGGGGGATCAGCCCCAGCATTTT	CSVGQSGDQPQHF